The sequence of this T cell receptor (beta chain) was determined in a study of molecular identifiers for immune sequencing clone quantification. TCRdb called the PCR reads again in MiXCR, with one record for every CDR3 protein. Of under 600,000 distinct CDR3 sequences in the sample, 25% were seen once. This clonotype was seen ten or more times. The receptor's source is a human donor in good health. Some libraries in this study had Jurkat cell RNA spiked in. Material: naive CD8+ T cells from blood, with Jurkat cell RNA spiked in. Stated subset: FACS-sorted CD8+CD4-CCR7+CD45RA+ naive T cells.

CDR3 sequence: CASSQLDPRGSGGSEAFF. CDR3 nucleotide sequence: TGCGCCAGCAGCCAATTGGATCCTAGGGGCAGCGGGGGGTCTGAAGCTTTCTTT. The genes are TRBV4-1 and TRBJ1-1, with a weak D call TRBD1 (5 bases). The CDR3 is made up of 18 amino acids. The V and J ends lost 2 bases and 6 bases respectively, with 25 bases between them. The germline CDR1 and CDR2 sequences are MGHRA and YSYEKL.